This T cell receptor beta chain was captured by sequencing in a study of cytomegalovirus exposure and HLA in healthy donors. Study at large: Most donors, more than 80% of some 400 genotyped, fell in the Caucasian-associated ancestry cluster.

Use of 60 Vbeta and 13 Jbeta primers characterized the PCR. Libraries were prepared by immunoSEQ multiplex PCR; TCRdb keeps only in-frame clonotypes and omits some of them. This table lists 95,000 to 150,000 clones. The study's findings and limits: Most likely, a cluster of highly shared sequence variants arose as a sequencing artifact.

Points on this clone: The antigen is undetermined.

V lost 2 bases and J lost 3, with 13 bases in between. The CDR3 is made up of 16 amino acids. Germline values: CDR1 MNHEY, CDR2 SMNVEV (reference sequence). The sample was PBMCs. The sequence came from a young man in good health and CMV-seronegative. V and J are TRBV27 and TRBJ2-2; D possibly corresponds to TRBD2 (6 bases). The CDR3 sequence: CASSLIGGADTGELFF. In nucleotides, the CDR3 is TGTGCCAGCAGTTTAATCGGGGGAGCGGACACCGGGGAGCTGTTTTTT.